This TCR beta chain was recovered during a study of blood T cell repertoires in COVID-19 (dated by TCRdb to 2020 to 2022). Regarding the study in general: Samples from collaborators originated in the United States, Italy and Spain and spanned both the acute and convalescent phases of COVID-19. Sample metadata almost always included a de-identified subject ID, COVID-19 status, age in years and sex. Where available, HLA class I and class II types were obtained from metadata supplied by the sample provider rather than from assay-based typing. The repertoires were released in a freely available public database intended as a resource for research on the immune response to SARS-CoV-2. The material from the prospective study consisted of cDNA or gDNA derived from T cells, B-cell-depleted T cells, or PBMCs. Samples were obtained from the ongoing ImmuneRACE study (first 160 participants) and from over a thousand subjects provided by 6 global collaborators. Deeply sampled blood TCRbeta repertoires from subjects exposed to, actively infected with, or recovered from COVID-19 were included in the dataset. General study outcomes and caveats: Clinical and demographic metadata were provided uncurated, with the amount varying by source and participant.

CDR1 and CDR2 were assigned from the germline V gene (reference sequence) as MNHEY and SMNVEV. The germline V and J ends show losses of 2 bases and 9 bases respectively, and no gene match explains 10 bases of the junction. The CDR3 runs 15 residues from the cysteine to the phenylalanine. The only DNA kept is the CDR3, 45 bases in frame from the first base. TCRbeta CDR3 regions were amplified from genomic DNA by means of the immunoSEQ Assay, a bias-controlled multiplex PCR. The authors' pipeline ran thus. The number of nucleated cells in each sample was estimated by amplification of reference gene primers within the assay. Sequence reads were collapsed and filtered to measure the absolute abundance of every unique TCRbeta CDR3 rearrangement. For each sample, productive Simpson clonality was calculated as the square root of Simpson's diversity index across productive rearrangements. Not all clones reach the TCRdb copy of this immuneACCESS table, which keeps in-frame sequences only. Checked studies attribute under half of the gap to unresolved V genes and leave the rest unexplained. That table is the source of V, J and clone size, and D and trimming were worked out from the DNA. The sample table holds around 310,000 clones, of which over 75% were seen once. Approximately 8.8% of the sample comes from the top ten.

A word on this clone: Its cognate antigen has yet to be identified. Per-nucleotide qualities are absent, and no much larger clonotype sits a single base away.

Enrolling through a virtual design, the prospective study's participants ranged in age from about 18 to 89 years and lived across 24 United States geographic areas. In the prospective study, cohorts were assigned on the basis of participant-reported clinical history obtained from a screening survey and a study questionnaire. Recovered participants in ImmuneRACE Cohort 3 were defined as having two consecutive negative NP/OP PCR tests, clearance from a healthcare professional, or resolution of symptoms. In the prospective study, mobile phlebotomists collected whole blood, serum and a nasopharyngeal or oropharyngeal swab from each participant. Additional blood draws and questionnaires over an approximately 2-month period could optionally be provided by prospective study participants. Prospective study blood samples were shipped either frozen or at room temperature before DNA extraction.

The sequence is built from TRBV27 and TRBJ2-1, with TRBD2 matching 7 junction bases. The sequence derives from a woman in her forties who had recovered from COVID-19. The sequencing input was PBMCs or T cells enriched from blood (not recorded which). The CDR3 protein: CASSLRASWEGEQFF. The DNA sequence is as follows: TGTGCCAGCAGTTTAAGGGCTAGCTGGGAGGGTGAGCAGTTCTTC.